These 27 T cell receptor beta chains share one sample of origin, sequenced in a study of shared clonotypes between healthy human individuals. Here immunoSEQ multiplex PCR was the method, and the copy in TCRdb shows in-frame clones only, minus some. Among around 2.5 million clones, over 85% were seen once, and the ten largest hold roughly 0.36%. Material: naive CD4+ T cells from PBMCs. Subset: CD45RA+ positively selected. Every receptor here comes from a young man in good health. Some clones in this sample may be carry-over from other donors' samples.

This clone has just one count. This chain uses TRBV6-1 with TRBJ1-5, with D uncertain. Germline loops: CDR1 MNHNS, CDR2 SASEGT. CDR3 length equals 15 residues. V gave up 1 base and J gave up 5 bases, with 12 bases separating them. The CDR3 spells CASSEGSGVDQPQHF. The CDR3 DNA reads TGTGCCAGCAGTGAAGGGAGTGGAGTTGATCAGCCCCAGCATTTT.

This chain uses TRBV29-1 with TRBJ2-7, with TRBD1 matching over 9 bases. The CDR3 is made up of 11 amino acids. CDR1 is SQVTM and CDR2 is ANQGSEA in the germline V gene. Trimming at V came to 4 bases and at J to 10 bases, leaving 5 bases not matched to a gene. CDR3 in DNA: TGCAGCGTTGGACAGGGGGGATTACAGTACTTC. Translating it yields CSVGQGGLQYF.

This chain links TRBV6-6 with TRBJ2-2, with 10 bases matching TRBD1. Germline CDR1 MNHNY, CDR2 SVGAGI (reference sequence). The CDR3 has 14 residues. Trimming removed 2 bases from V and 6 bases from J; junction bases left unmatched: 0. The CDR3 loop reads CASSYGQGAGELFF. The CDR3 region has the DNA TGTGCCAGCAGTTACGGACAGGGGGCCGGGGAGCTGTTTTTT.

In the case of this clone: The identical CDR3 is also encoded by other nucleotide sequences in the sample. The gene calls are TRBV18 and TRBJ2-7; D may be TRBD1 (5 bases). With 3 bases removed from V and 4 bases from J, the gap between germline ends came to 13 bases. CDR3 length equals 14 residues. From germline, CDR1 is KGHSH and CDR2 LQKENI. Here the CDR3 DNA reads TGTGCCAGCTCACCCGGACAAGCTAATTACGAGCAGTACTTC. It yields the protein CASSPGQANYEQYF.

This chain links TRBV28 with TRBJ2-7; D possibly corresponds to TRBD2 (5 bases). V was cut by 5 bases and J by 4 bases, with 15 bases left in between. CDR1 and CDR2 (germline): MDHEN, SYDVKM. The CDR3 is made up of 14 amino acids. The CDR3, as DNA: TGTGCCAGCAGTATGCGGACTCCTCCGTACGAGCAGTACTTC. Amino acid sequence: CASSMRTPPYEQYF.

DNA for the CDR3: TGTGCCAGCAGCCCACCTGGGACAACACCCCACTCCGAAGCTTTCTTT. This codes for CASSPPGTTPHSEAFF. The genes are TRBV5-6 and TRBJ1-1; tentative D call: TRBD1 (6 bases). There are 16 residues in the CDR3. CDR1 is SGHDT, CDR2 YYEEEE, per germline. V lost 4 bases and J lost 8, with 24 bases in between. Full variable domain (remainder filled in from reference TRBV5-6 and TRBJ1-1): DAGVTQSPTHLIKTRGQQVTLRCSPKSGHDTVSWYQQALGQGPQFIFQYYEEEERQRGNFPDRFSGHQFPNYSSELNVNALLLGDSALYLCASSPPGTTPHSEAFFGQGTRLTVV.

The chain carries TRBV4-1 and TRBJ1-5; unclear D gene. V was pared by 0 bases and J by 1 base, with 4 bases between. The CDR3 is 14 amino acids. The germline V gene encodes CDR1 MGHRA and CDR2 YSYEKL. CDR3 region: CASSQEWSNQPQHF. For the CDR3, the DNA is TGCGCCAGCAGCCAAGAGTGGAGCAATCAGCCCCAGCATTTT.

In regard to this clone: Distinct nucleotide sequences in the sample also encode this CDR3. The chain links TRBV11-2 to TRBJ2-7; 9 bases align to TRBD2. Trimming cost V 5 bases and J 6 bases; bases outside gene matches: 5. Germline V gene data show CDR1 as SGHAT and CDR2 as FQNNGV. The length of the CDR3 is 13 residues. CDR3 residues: CASSLGLAGEQYF. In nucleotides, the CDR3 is TGTGCCAGCAGCCTGGGACTAGCCGGCGAGCAGTACTTC.

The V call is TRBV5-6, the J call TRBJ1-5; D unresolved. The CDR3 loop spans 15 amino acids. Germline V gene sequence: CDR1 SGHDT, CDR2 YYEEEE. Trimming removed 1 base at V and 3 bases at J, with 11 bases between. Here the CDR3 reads CASSLWTGYNQPQHF. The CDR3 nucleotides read TGTGCCAGCAGCTTGTGGACCGGATACAATCAGCCCCAGCATTTT.

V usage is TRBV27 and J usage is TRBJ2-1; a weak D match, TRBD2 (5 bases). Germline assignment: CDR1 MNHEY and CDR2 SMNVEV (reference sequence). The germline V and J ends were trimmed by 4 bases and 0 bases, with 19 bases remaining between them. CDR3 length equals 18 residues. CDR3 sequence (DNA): TGTGCCAGCAGTTCAGAGAAGGCGGGTACTCGCTCCTACAATGAGCAGTTCTTC. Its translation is CASSSEKAGTRSYNEQFF.

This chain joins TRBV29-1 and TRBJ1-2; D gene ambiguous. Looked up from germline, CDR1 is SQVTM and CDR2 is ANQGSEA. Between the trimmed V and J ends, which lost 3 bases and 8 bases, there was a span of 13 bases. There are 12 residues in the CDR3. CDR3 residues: CSVESVVRGYTF. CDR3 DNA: TGCAGCGTTGAGTCTGTGGTGCGGGGCTACACCTTC.

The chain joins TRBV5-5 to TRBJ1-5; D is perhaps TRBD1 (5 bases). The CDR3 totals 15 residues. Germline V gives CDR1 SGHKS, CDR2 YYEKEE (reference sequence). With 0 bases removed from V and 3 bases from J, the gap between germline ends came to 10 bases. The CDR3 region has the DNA TGTGCCAGCAGCTTGGTAAGGGGAGACAATCAGCCCCAGCATTTT. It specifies CASSLVRGDNQPQHF.

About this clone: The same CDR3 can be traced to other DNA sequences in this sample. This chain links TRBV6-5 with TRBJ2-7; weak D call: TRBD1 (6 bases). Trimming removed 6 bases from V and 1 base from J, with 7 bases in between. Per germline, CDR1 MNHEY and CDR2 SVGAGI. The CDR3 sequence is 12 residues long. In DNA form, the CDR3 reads TGTGCCAGCAGGACAGGTTCCTACGAGCAGTACTTC. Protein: CASRTGSYEQYF.

DNA of the CDR3: TGTGCCAGCAGCCGCACTACCGGCAGGGTAGTCGCCGGGGAGCTGTTTTTT. Amino acid sequence: CASSRTTGRVVAGELFF. The chain links TRBV11-2 to TRBJ2-2, with a possible D match to TRBD1 (5 bases). The ends were cut back, 5 bases at V and 6 bases at J, with 22 bases in the middle. The CDR3 is 17 residues long. CDR1 is SGHAT and CDR2 is FQNNGV in the germline V gene.

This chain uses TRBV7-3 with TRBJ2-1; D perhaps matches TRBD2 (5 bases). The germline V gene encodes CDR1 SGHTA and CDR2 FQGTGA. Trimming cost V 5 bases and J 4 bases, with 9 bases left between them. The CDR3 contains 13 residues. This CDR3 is CASSPGIYNEQFF. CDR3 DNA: TGTGCCAGCAGCCCCGGGATTTACAATGAGCAGTTCTTC.

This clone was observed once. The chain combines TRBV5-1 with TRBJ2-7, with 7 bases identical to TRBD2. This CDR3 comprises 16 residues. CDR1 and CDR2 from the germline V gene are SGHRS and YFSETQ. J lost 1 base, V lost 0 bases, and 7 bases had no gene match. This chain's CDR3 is CASSLVALAASYEQYF. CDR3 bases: TGCGCCAGCAGCTTGGTCGCCCTAGCGGCATCCTACGAGCAGTACTTC.

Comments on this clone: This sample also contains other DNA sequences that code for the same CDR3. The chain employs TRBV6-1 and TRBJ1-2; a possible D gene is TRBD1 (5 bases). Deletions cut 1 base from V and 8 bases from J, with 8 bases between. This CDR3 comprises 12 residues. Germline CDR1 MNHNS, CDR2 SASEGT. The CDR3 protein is CASSEGGWGYTF. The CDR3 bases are TGTGCCAGCAGTGAAGGGGGCTGGGGCTACACCTTC.

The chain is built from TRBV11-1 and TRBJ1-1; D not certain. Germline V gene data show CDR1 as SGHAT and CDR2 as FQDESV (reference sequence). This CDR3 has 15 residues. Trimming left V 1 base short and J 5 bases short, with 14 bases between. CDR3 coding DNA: TGTGCCAGCAGCTTAGTCGGGCCCCGGAGAACTGAAGCTTTCTTT. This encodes CASSLVGPRRTEAFF.

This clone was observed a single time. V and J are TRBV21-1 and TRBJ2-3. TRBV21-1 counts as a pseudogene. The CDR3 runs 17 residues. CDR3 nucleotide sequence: TGTGCCAGCGGGGGGCGGCCGGGGCAAGGCCTCACAGATACGCAGTATTTT. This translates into CASGGRPGQGLTDTQYF.

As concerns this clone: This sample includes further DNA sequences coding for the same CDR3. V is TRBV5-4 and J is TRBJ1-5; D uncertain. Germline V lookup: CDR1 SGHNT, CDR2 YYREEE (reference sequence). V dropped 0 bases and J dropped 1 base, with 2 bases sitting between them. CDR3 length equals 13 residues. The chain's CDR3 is CASSLGSNQPQHF. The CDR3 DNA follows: TGTGCCAGCAGCTTGGGGAGCAATCAGCCCCAGCATTTT.

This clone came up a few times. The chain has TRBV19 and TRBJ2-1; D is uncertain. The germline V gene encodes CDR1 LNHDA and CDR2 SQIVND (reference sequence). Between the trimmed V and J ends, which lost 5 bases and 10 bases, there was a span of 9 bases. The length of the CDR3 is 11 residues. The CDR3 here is CASSLDGEQFF. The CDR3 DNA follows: TGTGCCAGTAGTCTCGACGGGGAGCAGTTCTTC.

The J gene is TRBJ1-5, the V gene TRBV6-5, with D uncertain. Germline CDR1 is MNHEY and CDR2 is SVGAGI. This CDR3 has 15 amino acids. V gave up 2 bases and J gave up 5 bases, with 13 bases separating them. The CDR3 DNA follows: TGTGCCAGCAGTTACGGCGGACTGGGCCATCAGCCCCAGCATTTT. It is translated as CASSYGGLGHQPQHF.

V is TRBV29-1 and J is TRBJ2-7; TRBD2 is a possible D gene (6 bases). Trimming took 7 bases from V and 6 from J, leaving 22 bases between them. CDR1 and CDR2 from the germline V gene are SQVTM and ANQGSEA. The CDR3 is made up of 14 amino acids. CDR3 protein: CSAARDSTIGEQYF. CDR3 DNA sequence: TGCAGCGCCGCCCGGGACTCAACTATCGGCGAGCAGTACTTC.

The CDR3 protein is CASSQGAGTWGYEQYF. The CDR3 DNA reads as TGCGCCAGCAGCCAAGGCGCCGGGACCTGGGGCTACGAGCAGTACTTC. The J gene is TRBJ2-7, the V gene TRBV4-3; D might be TRBD1 or TRBD2, each matching 5 bases. This CDR3 has 16 amino acids. The V end lost 1 base, the J end lost 3 bases, and 16 bases lay between the germline ends. The germline V gene encodes CDR1 LGHNA and CDR2 YSLEER.

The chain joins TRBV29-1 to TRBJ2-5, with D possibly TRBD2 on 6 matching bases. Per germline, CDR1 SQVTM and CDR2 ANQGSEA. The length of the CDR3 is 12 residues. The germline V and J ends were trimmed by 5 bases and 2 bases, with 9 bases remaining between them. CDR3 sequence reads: CSVFRGQETQYF. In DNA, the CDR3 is TGCAGCGTTTTTCGGGGGCAAGAGACCCAGTACTTC.

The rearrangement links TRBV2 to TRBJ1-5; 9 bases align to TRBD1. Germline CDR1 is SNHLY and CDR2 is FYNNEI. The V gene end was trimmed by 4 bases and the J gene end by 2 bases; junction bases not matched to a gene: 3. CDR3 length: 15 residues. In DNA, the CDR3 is TGTGCCAGCAGTGTTCGACAGGGGGGCAATCAGCCCCAGCATTTT. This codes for CASSVRQGGNQPQHF.

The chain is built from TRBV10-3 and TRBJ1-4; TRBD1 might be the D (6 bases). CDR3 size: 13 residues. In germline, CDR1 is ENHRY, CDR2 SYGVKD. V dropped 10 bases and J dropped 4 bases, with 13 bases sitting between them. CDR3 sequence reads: CATSRGDNEKLFF. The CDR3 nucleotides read TGTGCCACGTCGAGGGGGGATAATGAAAAACTGTTTTTT.